The clone carrying this T cell receptor (beta chain) was observed a handful of times. Its antigen is unknown. Germline-derived CDR1 and CDR2 are SQVTM and ANQGSEA. V was clipped by 7 bases and J by 0 bases, with 16 bases between them. The CDR3 is 16 residues long. The data are from a study of T cells in localized non-small cell lung cancer. General study findings and limits: A single tumor region was sequenced, leaving heterogeneity possible. Median around 60 top-100 tumor clones were shared with paired adjacent lung. Uninvolved adjacent lung showed peak T cell clonality, exceeding tumor.

Some clones are missing from TCRdb's copy, which holds only in-frame ones; the method was immunoSEQ multiplex PCR. The data hold 1,500 to 2,000 clones, with about 25% observed a single time. Lung tissue at least 2 cm from the tumor margin was confirmed free of atypia. The rearrangement links TRBV29-1 to TRBJ2-6; D is uncertain. The sequencing used normal lung tissue next to the tumor, collected before any cancer treatment. This clonotype was sampled from a male donor at least 60 years old with stage II lung adenocarcinoma. The CDR3 nucleotides read TGCAGCGCCCGTGTGCACAGACTCTCTGGGGCCAACGTCCTGACTTTC. Translation gives CSARVHRLSGANVLTF.